These T cell receptor beta chains were read from a single sample in a study of spatial heterogeneity in lung cancer. Using its own MiXCR run on the 5' RACE reads, TCRdb lists one record per CDR3 protein. The sample lists about 2,200 distinct CDR3 sequences; around a third were seen once. The material sequenced was lung tumor tissue, taken at surgery. The receptors come from a male donor with early-stage non-small cell lung cancer. The CDR3 runs from the conserved cysteine through the conserved F or W. A D gene is named only where the DNA matches it firmly. Clone size is shown for a subset of rows, as once, few, many or a class of expanded clone.

medium-sized TRBJ2-1 NA TRBV29-1 TGCAGCGCCGGGATCAATGAGCAGTTCTTC CSAGINEQFF
NA TRBJ2-7 TRBD2 TRBV3-1 TGTGCCAGCAGCCAAGACGTTCTGGAGGGAGGGCCCGGGGGCGAGCAGTACTTC CASSQDVLEGGPGGEQYF
NA TRBJ2-4 NA TRBV9 TGTGCCAGCAGCGAGACCGACGACAGGATAAACATTCAGTACTTC CASSETDDRINIQYF
NA TRBJ2-4 TRBD1 TRBV2 TGTGCCAGCAGATTTACAGGGGGTGACATTCAGTACTTC CASRFTGGDIQYF
NA TRBJ2-3 NA TRBV28 TGTGCCAGCGTTAGCGGAAACACAGATACGCAGTATTTT CASVSGNTDTQYF
medium-sized TRBJ2-3 TRBD2 TRBV5-4 TGTGCCAGCAGCGAGACTAGCGGAAACACAGATACGCAGTATTTT CASSETSGNTDTQYF
NA TRBJ2-2 NA TRBV21-1 TGTGCCAGCAGCAAAGGGATAGCGGGGCAGGACACCGGGGAGCTGTTTTTT CASSKGIAGQDTGELFF
large TRBJ2-7 NA TRBV6-2/TRBV6-3 TGTGCCAGCAGTTACTCGTCGGCCAGTAACGAGCAGTACTTC CASSYSSASNEQYF
NA TRBJ1-4 TRBD1 TRBV6-5 TGTGCCAGCAGTATAAGCCCCGGGACAGGGGGAAAACTGTTTTTT CASSISPGTGGKLFF
few TRBJ1-5 NA TRBV6-5 TGTGCCAGCAGGCAGGGTTCTCAGCCCCAGCATTTT CASRQGSQPQHF
NA TRBJ2-1 TRBD2 TRBV6-2/TRBV6-3 TGTGCCAGCAGTCCTATCCGCGGGGGGGCAAATGAGCAGTTCTTC CASSPIRGGANEQFF
large TRBJ2-1 TRBD2 TRBV28 TGTGCTAGCGGGAGGAGGGACTGGCATGAGCAGTTCTTC CASGRRDWHEQFF
few TRBJ2-1 NA TRBV29-1 TGCAGCGTTGATCTGGGACTGACCAATGAGCAGTTCTTC CSVDLGLTNEQFF
NA TRBJ2-3 NA TRBV29-1 TGCAGCGTATGGGACAGCACAGATACGCAGTATTTT CSVWDSTDTQYF
medium-sized TRBJ2-7 NA TRBV7-9 TGTGCCAGCAGCTCACAGATTTACTCCTACGAGCAGTACTTC CASSSQIYSYEQYF
few TRBJ2-3 NA TRBV4-1 TGCGCCAGCAGCCAACCCACCACTAGTGATACGCAGTATTTT CASSQPTTSDTQYF
large TRBJ2-1 NA TRBV7-9 TGTGCCAGCAGCAACCAGGGGGGGGATGAGCAGTTCTTC CASSNQGGDEQFF
medium-sized TRBJ2-7 NA TRBV29-1 TGCAGCGTTTGGGACTTCCTCGAGCAGTACTTC CSVWDFLEQYF
NA TRBJ2-7 NA TRBV5-5 TGTGCCAGCAGCTTGAACGGAGACTACGAGCAGTACTTC CASSLNGDYEQYF
many TRBJ2-1 NA TRBV11-2 TGTGCCAGCAGCTTAGTAGTTTCCCCCTACAATGAGCAGTTCTTC CASSLVVSPYNEQFF
few TRBJ2-1 NA TRBV21-1 TGTGCCAGCAGCAAGTACACAGTCAATGAGCAGTTCTTC CASSKYTVNEQFF
once TRBJ2-3 TRBD2 TRBV20-1 TGCAGTGCTCCGCCACGACTAGCGGGAAATACAGATACGCAGTATTTT CSAPPRLAGNTDTQYF
NA TRBJ2-1 TRBD2 TRBV24-1 TGTGCCACCAGTGTCGGGGGGACTTCCCCGTCGCAATACAATGAGCAGTTCTTC CATSVGGTSPSQYNEQFF
NA TRBJ2-7 NA TRBV11-2 TGTGCCAGCAGTTCCCACTACGAGCAGTACTTC CASSSHYEQYF
many TRBJ1-6 NA TRBV5-1 TGCGCCAGCAGCTTTGAGGGGGATTCACCCCTCCACTTT CASSFEGDSPLHF
medium-sized TRBJ2-3 NA TRBV29-1 TGCAGCGGCGGGGTACTAGGCGGCACAGATACGCAGTATTTT CSGGVLGGTDTQYF
NA TRBJ2-1 TRBD2 TRBV7-9 TGTGCCAGCAGCTCCCTAGCGGGAGTCAATGAGCAGTTCTTC CASSSLAGVNEQFF
NA TRBJ2-7 TRBD1 TRBV20-1 TGCAGTGTTTCGGACAGGGGTTACGAGCAGTACTTC CSVSDRGYEQYF
NA TRBJ2-3 NA TRBV4-1 TGCGCCAGCAGCCAATTGGGTGAAAGGGACAAGTATTTT CASSQLGERDKYF
few TRBJ1-1 TRBD1 TRBV29-1 TGCAGCCTGAGTCACAGGGGAATTAACACTGAAGCTTTCTTT CSLSHRGINTEAFF
NA TRBJ2-5 NA TRBV7-9 TGTGCCAGCAGCTCCATAGCGGTCCAAGAGACCCAGTACTTC CASSSIAVQETQYF
NA TRBJ2-7 NA TRBV12-3/TRBV12-4 TGTGCCAGCAGTCTGACCGCCTACGAGCAGTACTTC CASSLTAYEQYF
NA TRBJ1-1 NA TRBV12-3/TRBV12-4 TGTGCCAGCAGTCTTCTAGGGGGTGAAGCTTTCTTT CASSLLGGEAFF
NA TRBJ2-3 NA TRBV7-8 TGTGCCAGCAGCTTTACAGATACGCAGTATTTT CASSFTDTQYF
NA TRBJ2-2 NA TRBV5-5 TGTGCCAGCAGCTTGGGCCTCACCGGGGAGCTGTTTTTT CASSLGLTGELFF
few TRBJ2-7 TRBD2 TRBV5-5 TGTGCCAGCAGCTTGGAGAGACTAGCGGGAGCCGAGCAGTACTTC CASSLERLAGAEQYF
NA TRBJ2-1 TRBD2 TRBV7-2 TGTGCCAGCAGCTTACTCGCCGGGACTAGCGGGGAGGCCCAGTTCTTC CASSLLAGTSGEAQFF
many TRBJ2-3 NA TRBV7-2 TGTGCCAGCAGCTCCACGGCCGCAGATACGCAGTATTTT CASSSTAADTQYF
medium-sized TRBJ1-1 TRBD1 TRBV18 TGTGCCAGCTCACCGTCCGGGACAGGGGTGGGACCTGAAGCTTTCTTT CASSPSGTGVGPEAFF
NA TRBJ2-7 TRBD1 TRBV7-9 TGTGCCAGCAGCCTGGACAGGGGATATCTATACCTGAGCTCCTACGAGCAGTACTTC CASSLDRGYLYLSSYEQYF
large TRBJ2-7 NA TRBV7-8 TGTGCCAGCAGCTTAGGCCCGGGACAATCCTCCGACGAGCAGTACTTC CASSLGPGQSSDEQYF
NA TRBJ2-3 TRBD2 TRBV7-9 TGTGCCAGCAGCCCCCGGTCTAGCGGGATCAGCACAGATACGCAGTATTTT CASSPRSSGISTDTQYF
few TRBJ1-1 NA TRBV6-5 TGTGCCAGCAGTTACTCAGACCAGGGTTGGACTGAAGCTTTCTTT CASSYSDQGWTEAFF
hyperexpanded TRBJ2-2 NA TRBV7-8 TGTGCCAGCAGCTTAGCGCGAAGTTTAACCGGGGAGCTGTTTTTT CASSLARSLTGELFF
medium-sized TRBJ2-7 NA TRBV7-9 TGTGCCAGCAGCTTAGAATGGGGAACCTACGAGCAGTACTTC CASSLEWGTYEQYF
few TRBJ2-1 NA TRBV27 TGTGCCAGCAGTTTACTCGGCCTTAGCTCCTACAATGAGCAGTTCTTC CASSLLGLSSYNEQFF
NA TRBJ2-7 TRBD2 TRBV10-3 TGTGCCATCAGTAAACAGAAAACCTCGAGCGGGACGACCTACGAGCAGTACTTC CAISKQKTSSGTTYEQYF
NA TRBJ1-5 NA TRBV7-9 TGTGCCAGCAGCTTTGAGAGGAATCAGCCCCAGCATTTT CASSFERNQPQHF
NA TRBJ2-3 TRBD2 TRBV20-1 TGCAGTGCCAGTCCGCTAGCGGGGGAAGTGGGCACAGATACGCAGTATTTT CSASPLAGEVGTDTQYF